This T cell receptor beta chain was identified in a study of blood T cell repertoires in COVID-19. Across the study: Collection of acute and convalescent COVID-19 samples took place in the United States, Italy and Spain. Nucleic acid was either cDNA or gDNA, and it came from T cells, B-cell-depleted T cells, or PBMCs.

V shed 0 bases, J shed 8 bases, and the junction held 6 bases outside the gene matches. Germline values: CDR1 MGHDK, CDR2 SYGVNS. The CDR3 totals 14 residues. In the original analysis: Quantification of nucleated cells was approximated via reference gene primer amplification. TCRdb's table, derived via immunoSEQ multiplex PCR, lists solely in-frame clones and lacks some. For V, J and clone size, that table is used; D and trimming come from the DNA. The table records 26,000 or so clones, around 90% of them present only once. Sequencing used peripheral blood. The clonotype originates from a man in his 60s with active COVID-19. The genes are TRBV25-1 and TRBJ1-1; 7 bases map to TRBD1. CDR3 amino acids: CASSEYYPGGEAFF. The CDR3 DNA reads TGTGCCAGCAGTGAATATTACCCAGGGGGAGAAGCTTTCTTT.